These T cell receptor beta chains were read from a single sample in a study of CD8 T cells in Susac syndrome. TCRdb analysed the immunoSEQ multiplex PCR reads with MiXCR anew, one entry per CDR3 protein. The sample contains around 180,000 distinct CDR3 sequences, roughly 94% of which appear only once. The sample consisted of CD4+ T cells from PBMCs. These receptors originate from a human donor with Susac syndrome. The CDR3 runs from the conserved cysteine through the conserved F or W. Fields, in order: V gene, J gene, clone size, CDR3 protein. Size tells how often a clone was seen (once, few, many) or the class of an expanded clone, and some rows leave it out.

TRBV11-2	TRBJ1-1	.	CARWDTNLNTEAFF
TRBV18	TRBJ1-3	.	CASSRSGLRGNTIYF
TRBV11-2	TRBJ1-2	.	CASSDPAGVLYGYTF
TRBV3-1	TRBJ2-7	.	CASSPRTGGRREQYF
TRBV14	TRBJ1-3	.	CASSQALSSSGNTIYF
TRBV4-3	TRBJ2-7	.	CASSQAFQESYEQYF
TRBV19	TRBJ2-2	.	CASSSEDRTGELFF
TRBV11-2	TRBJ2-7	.	CASSLGFRQGRYEQYF
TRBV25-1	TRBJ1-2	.	CASSESGRGRLDYGYTF
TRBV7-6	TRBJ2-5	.	CASSEPQGAGETQYF
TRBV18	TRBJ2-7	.	CASSPSRDTYYEQYF
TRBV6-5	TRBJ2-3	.	CASRPGTSGWDTQYF
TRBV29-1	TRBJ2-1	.	CSVVEFGQFF
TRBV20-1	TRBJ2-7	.	CSARGQGATGEQYF
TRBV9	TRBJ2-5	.	CASSVGAAKETQYF
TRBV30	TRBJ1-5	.	CAWNQGADQPQHF
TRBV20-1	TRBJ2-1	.	CSARERGVNNEQFF
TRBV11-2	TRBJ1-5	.	CASSFVLTSPQHF
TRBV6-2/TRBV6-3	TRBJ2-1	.	CASREGTGLPFF
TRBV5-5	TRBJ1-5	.	CASSLETGGNQPQHF
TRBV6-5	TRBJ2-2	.	CASSLAGVLTGELFF
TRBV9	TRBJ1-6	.	CASSTRDRGLYNSPLHF
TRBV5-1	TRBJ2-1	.	CASSFRDSRYNEQFF
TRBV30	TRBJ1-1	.	CAWRRGHGNTEAFF
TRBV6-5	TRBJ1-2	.	CASRPQGQLYGYTF
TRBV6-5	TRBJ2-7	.	CASSRTASYEQYF
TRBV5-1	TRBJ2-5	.	CASSSTGSETQYF
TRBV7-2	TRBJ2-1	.	CASSFTGTNEQFF
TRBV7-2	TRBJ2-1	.	CASSAFGDSYNEQFF
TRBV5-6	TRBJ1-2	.	CASSLAGGTNGYTF
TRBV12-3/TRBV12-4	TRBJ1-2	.	CASRAAGRDGYTF
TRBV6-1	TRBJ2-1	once	CASSEGSAGGVEQFF
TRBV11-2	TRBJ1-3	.	CASSLFGNTIYF
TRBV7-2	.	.	CASSSYTTGEQYF
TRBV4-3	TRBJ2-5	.	CASSPRLGVFQETQYF